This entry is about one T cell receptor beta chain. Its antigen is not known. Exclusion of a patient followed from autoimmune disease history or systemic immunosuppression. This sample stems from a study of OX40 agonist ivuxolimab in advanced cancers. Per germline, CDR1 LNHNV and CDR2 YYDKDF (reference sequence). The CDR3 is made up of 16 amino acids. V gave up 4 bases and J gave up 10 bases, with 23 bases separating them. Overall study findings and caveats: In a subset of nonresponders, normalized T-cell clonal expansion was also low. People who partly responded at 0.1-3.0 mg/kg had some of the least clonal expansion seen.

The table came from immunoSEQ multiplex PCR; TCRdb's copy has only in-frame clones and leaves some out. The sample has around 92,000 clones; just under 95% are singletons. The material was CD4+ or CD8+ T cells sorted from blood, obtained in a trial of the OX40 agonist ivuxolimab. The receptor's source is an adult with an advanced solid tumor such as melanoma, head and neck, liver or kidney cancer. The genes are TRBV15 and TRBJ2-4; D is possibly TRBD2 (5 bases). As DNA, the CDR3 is TGTGCCACCAGCAAGGACGGTTCTAGCCAAAAATTGATTCAGTACTTC. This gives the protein CATSKDGSSQKLIQYF.